A selection of T cell receptor beta chains follows, all from one sample in a study of blood T cell repertoires in COVID-19. Produced via immunoSEQ multiplex PCR; TCRdb's table is partial and in-frame only. The sample yields hundreds of thousands of clones, 90% seen once. The specimen sequenced was PBMCs or T cells enriched from blood (not recorded which). The receptors originated from a man aged 25-40 years who had been exposed to COVID-19. The CDR3 runs from the conserved cysteine through the conserved F or W. Size is omitted from some rows. Given values are once, few, many or a class for expanded clones.

>NA|TRBV25-1
CASSDPRGAGETQYF
>NA|TRBV27
CASRPTGGRGGYTF
>once|TRBV19
CASTPGQGGYGYTF
>NA|TRBV19
CASSNGQFSGNTIYF
>NA|TRBV5-1
CASSFSGKLSDTQYF
>once|TRBV15
CATSRVFLGTNTGELFF
>NA|TRBV6-1
CASSELIGGAGSYTF
>NA|TRBV19
CASSTLRTGWLYGYTF
>NA|TRBV4-3
CASSLQPRDRGGRTEAFF
>NA|TRBV19
CASRTGGDYGYTF
>NA|TRBV5-1
CASSRRDREPIYF
>once|TRBV5-6
CASSPVAGSGNTIYF
>NA|TRBV9
CASSEGGAPQETQYF
>few|TRBV27
CASSRDSGSYGYTF
>NA|TRBV4-1
CASSQGGQPQHF
>NA|TRBV19
CASSTGQTHQPQHF
>NA|TRBV7-9
CASSFRGTRNTEAFF
>NA|TRBV24-1
CATSDFEGGYTF
>NA|TRBV3-1/TRBV3-2
CASSQDAVGGGYTF
>NA|TRBV5-4
CASSLAVSGGGSDTQYF
>NA|TRBV11-2
CASSYMGLASNEQFF
>once|TRBV11-2
CASSNIAGLVETQYF
>NA|TRBV19
CASSEGTLEKLFF
>NA|TRBV29-1
CSVASTGYTEAFF
>NA|TRBV6-1
CASSEDSGGAYEQYF
>NA|TRBV7-8
CASSLGAGQGNTEAFF
>few|TRBV15
CATSPETGGHQPQHF
>NA|TRBV19
CASKTRLAGGETQYF
>NA|TRBV4-3
CASSRLMTGSGNTIYF
>NA|TRBV4-1
CASSQAPRDSHGYTF
>NA|TRBV20-1
CSASVTRHTEAFF
>NA|TRBV5-5
CASSLSLYEQYF
>NA|TRBV18
CASSFGQFYNEQFF
>NA|TRBV1
CTSSQGRQARGRETQYF
>once|TRBV18
CASSPQWQGTYEQYF
>NA|TRBV4-3
CASSQDTRYEQYF
>NA|TRBV7-2
CASSQGPPELAGYNEQFF
>NA|TRBV19
CASTQTSGGRHNEQFF
>NA|TRBV15
CATLWGGDSDEAFF
>NA|TRBV5-1
CASSWGDREGYEQYF
>NA|TRBV3-1/TRBV3-2
CASSQGLDTIYF
>NA|TRBV9
CASKRRAGGEAFF
>NA|TRBV19
CASSEQGTYEQYF
>NA|TRBV11-1
CASSSLAGNEQFF
>NA|TRBV19
CASSQIPSTDTQYF
>NA|TRBV15
CATSTHAGTGFPLNYGYTF
>NA|TRBV4-1
CASSQGPRTGGNTIYF